The 28 T cell receptor beta chains below all came from one sample that was sequenced in a study of STAT5B mutations in CD4+ large granular lymphocyte leukemia. Sequenced by immunoSEQ multiplex PCR; TCRdb stores in-frame clones only, minus some. Of tens of thousands of clones detected, more than 80% appear once; the ten largest clones hold under 4.5%. Sequenced: CD4+ T cells from blood buffy coats. These receptors were collected from a human donor in good health.

The rearrangement links TRBV11-2 to TRBJ1-1; 9 positions agree with TRBD1. Germline CDR1 reads SGHAT; CDR2 reads FQNNGV. With 6 bases clipped from V and 9 bases from J, the junction kept 11 bases outside the gene matches. This CDR3 spans 14 amino acids. The CDR3 is CASRSPGQGEKAFF. The CDR3 coding sequence is TGTGCCAGCAGATCACCGGGACAGGGCGAAAAAGCTTTCTTT.

This chain links TRBV28 with TRBJ2-7, with 8 nucleotides matching TRBD1. From germline, CDR1 is MDHEN and CDR2 SYDVKM. This CDR3 has 17 residues. V gave up 6 bases and J gave up 2 bases; unmatched junction bases: 15. The CDR3 nucleotides are TGTGCCAGCAGCTTGAGTTTATGGACAGGGAGCACCTACGAGCAGTACTTC. Translating gives CASSLSLWTGSTYEQYF.

J is TRBJ2-7 and V is TRBV18, with D tentatively TRBD1 (6 bases). The CDR3 spans 14 residues. Germline CDR1 KGHSH, CDR2 LQKENI. Trimming shortened V by 3 bases and J by 4 bases, and 13 bases separated the two germline ends. CDR3 residues: CASSPRRGGYEQYF. The CDR3 nucleotides are TGTGCCAGCTCACCCCGCAGGGGTGGGTACGAGCAGTACTTC.

CDR3 sequence (DNA): TGTGCCAGCAGTGACAGGGGTGATTTCTCTGGAAACACCATATATTTT. Encoded protein: CASSDRGDFSGNTIYF. The J gene is TRBJ1-3, the V gene TRBV6-1, with D possibly being TRBD1 (6 bases). The CDR3 runs to 16 residues. V lost 3 bases and J 0 bases, leaving 12 bases between the germline ends. Germline-derived CDR1 and CDR2 are MNHNS and SASEGT.

The J gene is TRBJ2-2, the V gene TRBV19; D remains unclear. The germline gives CDR1 LNHDA, CDR2 SQIVND (reference sequence). V was cut by 10 bases and J by 6 bases, with 6 bases left in between. The CDR3 consists of 10 residues. The CDR3 bases are TGTGCCAATACTTCCGGGGAGCTGTTTTTT. It translates to CANTSGELFF.

The chain couples TRBV28 to TRBJ1-2; TRBD1 matches 9 bases. CDR1 and CDR2 from the germline V gene are MDHEN and SYDVKM. V lost 2 bases to trimming and J lost 6 bases; unmatched junction nucleotides: 4. The CDR3 has 14 residues. The CDR3 is CASSLNRQGDGYTF. For the CDR3, the DNA is TGTGCCAGCAGTTTAAACAGACAGGGGGATGGCTACACCTTC.

The rearrangement joins TRBV18 to TRBJ1-2; TRBD1 matches 11 bases. CDR3 size: 15 residues. The germline V gene encodes CDR1 KGHSH and CDR2 LQKENI. J was trimmed by 6 bases and V by 4 bases; bases with no gene match: 7. CDR3 in amino acids: CASSRTGQGAHGYTF. CDR3 DNA sequence: TGTGCCAGCTCACGGACCGGACAGGGGGCTCATGGCTACACCTTC.

This clone was counted a single time. The chain has TRBV6-1 and TRBJ2-7; 8 bases are shared with TRBD1. There are 14 residues in the CDR3. Per the germline V gene, CDR1 is MNHNS and CDR2 is SASEGT. J gave up 5 bases and V 3 bases, and 6 bases lay outside the gene matches. CDR3 in amino acids: CASSDDRGNHEQYF. CDR3 sequence (DNA): TGTGCCAGCAGTGATGACAGGGGAAACCACGAGCAGTACTTC.

This sequence joins TRBV18 and TRBJ1-2; TRBD1 matches at 8 bases. CDR1 and CDR2 (germline): KGHSH, LQKENI. This CDR3 comprises 14 residues. The V gene end was trimmed by 3 bases and the J gene end by 2 bases; junction bases not matched to a gene: 2. CDR3 bases: TGTGCCAGCTCACCGGACAGGGCCAACTATGGCTACACCTTC. It codes for CASSPDRANYGYTF.

The chain combines TRBV28 with TRBJ2-7; 8 nucleotides align to TRBD1. After removal of 4 bases from V and 0 bases from J, the junction contained 11 bases not matched to a gene. Germline V gene sequence: CDR1 MDHEN, CDR2 SYDVKM. This CDR3 spans 17 amino acids. The CDR3 region is CASSSWGGQGGSYEQYF. In DNA form, the CDR3 reads TGTGCCAGCAGTTCCTGGGGAGGACAGGGAGGCTCCTACGAGCAGTACTTC.

The chain joins TRBV30 to TRBJ1-2; D unresolved. V shed 5 bases and J shed 8 bases, with 18 bases lying between them. CDR1 GTSNPN and CDR2 SVGIG come from the germline V gene (reference sequence). CDR3 length: 13 residues. This CDR3 reads CAWEQTLVGGYTF. CDR3 nucleotide sequence: TGTGCCTGGGAGCAGACCCTAGTGGGAGGCTACACCTTC.

V is TRBV18 and J is TRBJ1-1; 10 bases fit TRBD1. J lost 0 bases, V lost 6 bases, and 7 bases had no gene match. Germline CDR1 reads KGHSH; CDR2 reads LQKENI. CDR3 length: 16 residues. CDR3 sequence reads: CASSWTGGKMNTEAFF. The CDR3 DNA is TGTGCCAGCTCCTGGACAGGGGGTAAAATGAACACTGAAGCTTTCTTT.

This chain joins TRBV5-4 and TRBJ1-5, with D maybe TRBD1 (5 bases). The CDR3 sequence is 13 residues long. Trimming shortened V by 4 bases and J by 7 bases, and 12 bases separated the two germline ends. Germline lookup yields CDR1 SGHNT and CDR2 YYREEE (reference sequence). The CDR3 loop reads CASSQGGVQPQHF. The CDR3 DNA sequence: TGTGCCAGCAGCCAGGGAGGGGTGCAGCCCCAGCATTTT.

The CDR3 coding sequence is TGTGCCAGCAGCTTCACAGGGGGGGATGGCTACACCTTC. Protein: CASSFTGGDGYTF. This chain uses TRBV11-2 with TRBJ1-2; 8 nucleotides agree with TRBD1. The CDR3 runs to 13 residues. CDR1 and CDR2 (germline): SGHAT, FQNNGV. V lost 3 bases, J lost 6 bases, and 3 bases stayed unmatched.

J is TRBJ2-2 and V is TRBV18, with D uncertain. This CDR3 region has 14 residues. The germline CDR1 and CDR2 sequences are KGHSH and LQKENI. The V end was cut by 2 bases, the J end by 2 bases, with 6 bases between. This CDR3 is CASSPMDNTGELFF. In nucleotides, the CDR3 is TGTGCCAGCTCACCAATGGACAACACCGGGGAGCTGTTTTTT.

The chain couples TRBV28 to TRBJ2-5, with 10 bases that match TRBD1. CDR1 is MDHEN and CDR2 is SYDVKM in the germline V gene. Trimming removed 6 bases from V and 4 bases from J; junction bases left unmatched: 2. This CDR3 has 13 residues. CDR3: CASRTGGVETQYF. For the CDR3, the DNA is TGTGCCAGCAGGACAGGGGGCGTAGAGACCCAGTACTTC.

The chain links TRBV9 to TRBJ2-1, with D perhaps matching TRBD2 (7 bases). Between the trimmed V and J ends, which lost 0 bases and 9 bases, there was a span of 22 bases. CDR1 SGDLS and CDR2 YYNGEE come from the germline V gene. The CDR3 totals 17 residues. CDR3 in DNA: TGTGCCAGCAGCGTAGTTGGAGGGGGGGGGACCAATGTTGAGCAGTTCTTC. The encoded protein is CASSVVGGGGTNVEQFF.

This clone was picked up a small number of times. This chain links TRBV10-3 with TRBJ1-5, with a weak D call TRBD1 (5 bases). Germline values: CDR1 ENHRY, CDR2 SYGVKD. The CDR3 has 14 residues. V lost 4 bases, J lost 6 bases, and 13 bases lay in between. The CDR3 loop is CAISVSGDGQPQHF. In DNA form, the CDR3 reads TGTGCCATCAGTGTCTCGGGGGACGGTCAGCCCCAGCATTTT.

V and J are TRBV27 and TRBJ2-2; D might be TRBD2 (6 bases). V lost 6 bases and J lost 3, with 17 bases in between. CDR1 is MNHEY and CDR2 is SMNVEV in the germline V gene (reference sequence). CDR3 length: 16 residues. In DNA form, the CDR3 reads TGTGCCAGCAGAGTCATAGCGGCGAGGGACACCGGGGAGCTGTTTTTT. Translated: CASRVIAARDTGELFF.

The chain employs TRBV19 and TRBJ2-7, with D tentatively TRBD1 (5 bases). Trimming shortened V by 0 bases and J by 3 bases, and 12 bases separated the two germline ends. The germline gives CDR1 LNHDA, CDR2 SQIVND (reference sequence). The CDR3 has 15 residues. CDR3 sequence (DNA): TGTGCCAGTAGTATAGATAGGGGCAGGCGCTACGAGCAGTACTTC. This encodes CASSIDRGRRYEQYF.

This clone was seen only once. This chain connects TRBV7-3 to TRBJ2-7; D perhaps matches TRBD1 (6 bases). The CDR3 totals 16 residues. Deletions cut 4 bases from V and 7 bases from J, with 23 bases between. CDR1 is SGHTA and CDR2 is FQGTGA in the germline V gene. The DNA for the CDR3 is TGTGCCAGCAGCTCCCTCCACCTGACAGGTTGGGGTGAGCAGTACTTC. Protein: CASSSLHLTGWGEQYF.

This chain links TRBV28 with TRBJ2-1, with D hard to call. Trimming stripped 4 bases from V and 2 bases from J, with 3 bases between. In germline, CDR1 is MDHEN, CDR2 SYDVKM. The CDR3 runs 12 residues. The CDR3 is CASSSAYNEQFF. The DNA for the CDR3 is TGTGCCAGCAGTTCCGCCTACAATGAGCAGTTCTTC.

CDR3 protein: CASSRQGSSTDTQYF. CDR3 DNA: TGTGCCAGCAGCCGACAGGGGTCTAGCACAGATACGCAGTATTTT. The rearrangement links TRBV14 to TRBJ2-3; 8 bases line up with TRBD1. Germline V gene sequence: CDR1 SGHDN, CDR2 FVKESK. The CDR3 loop spans 15 amino acids. V shed 4 bases, J shed 0 bases, and the junction held 3 bases outside the gene matches.

The CDR3 coding sequence is TGCGCCAGCAGCTTGACGAGATCGAACACTGAAGCTTTCTTT. Translating gives CASSLTRSNTEAFF. The V call is TRBV5-1, the J call TRBJ1-1; D ambiguous. The CDR3 totals 14 residues. Germline V gives CDR1 SGHRS, CDR2 YFSETQ. V dropped 1 base and J dropped 1 base, with 8 bases sitting between them.

DNA for the CDR3: TGTGCCAGCAGCTTCGACTACAATGAGCAGTTCTTC. Translated: CASSFDYNEQFF. The rearrangement uses TRBV5-4 and TRBJ2-1; no clear D gene. V shed 2 bases and J shed 3 bases, with 3 bases lying between them. Per the germline V gene, CDR1 is SGHNT and CDR2 is YYREEE (reference sequence). This CDR3 region has 12 residues.

The chain uses TRBV6-1 and TRBJ2-7, with D hard to call. Germline CDR1 and CDR2: MNHNS and SASEGT. Trimming pared 0 bases from V and 3 bases from J, leaving 12 bases between. This CDR3 is 15 amino acids long. The CDR3 coding sequence is TGTGCCAGCAGTGAAGCCCGGACCCTTTACTACGAGCAGTACTTC. Translating it yields CASSEARTLYYEQYF.

This clone was seen only a few times. V usage is TRBV4-2 and J usage is TRBJ1-2, with 9 bases that match TRBD1. This CDR3 has 15 amino acids. Germline-derived CDR1 and CDR2 are LGHNA and YNFKEQ. V lost 1 base to trimming and J lost 6 bases; unmatched junction nucleotides: 6. CDR3 amino acids: CASSQGSTGGDGYTF. The DNA of the CDR3 is TGTGCCAGCAGCCAAGGCTCAACAGGGGGCGATGGCTACACCTTC.

Notes on this clone: At one boundary the junction diverges from the germline segment, which might be a read error. The same CDR3 can be traced to other DNA sequences in this sample. The chain has TRBV18 and TRBJ2-7, with D unresolved. This CDR3 is built from 12 residues. Germline V CDR1 and CDR2: KGHSH, LQKENI. The CDR3 DNA sequence: TGTGCTAGCTCACCATCGGAAGGCGAGCAGTACTTC. Its translation is CASSPSEGEQYF.